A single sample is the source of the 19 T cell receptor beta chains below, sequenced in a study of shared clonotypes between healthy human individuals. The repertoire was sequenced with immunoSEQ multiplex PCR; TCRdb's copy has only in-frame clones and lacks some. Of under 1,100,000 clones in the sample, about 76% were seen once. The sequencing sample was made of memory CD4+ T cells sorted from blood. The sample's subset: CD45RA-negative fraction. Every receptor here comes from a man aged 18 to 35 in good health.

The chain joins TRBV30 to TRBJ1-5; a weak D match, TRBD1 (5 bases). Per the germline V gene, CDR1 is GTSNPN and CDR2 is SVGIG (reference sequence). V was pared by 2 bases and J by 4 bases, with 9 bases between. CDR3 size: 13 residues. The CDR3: CAWSRQSNQPQHF. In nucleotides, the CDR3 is TGTGCCTGGAGTAGACAGTCAAATCAGCCCCAGCATTTT.

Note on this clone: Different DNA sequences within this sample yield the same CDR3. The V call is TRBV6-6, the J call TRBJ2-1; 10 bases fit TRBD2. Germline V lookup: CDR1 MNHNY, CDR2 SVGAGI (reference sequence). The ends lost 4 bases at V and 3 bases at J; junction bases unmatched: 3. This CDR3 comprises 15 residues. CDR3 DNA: TGTGCCAGCAGTTCCCTAGCGGGAGACTACAATGAGCAGTTCTTC. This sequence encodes CASSSLAGDYNEQFF.

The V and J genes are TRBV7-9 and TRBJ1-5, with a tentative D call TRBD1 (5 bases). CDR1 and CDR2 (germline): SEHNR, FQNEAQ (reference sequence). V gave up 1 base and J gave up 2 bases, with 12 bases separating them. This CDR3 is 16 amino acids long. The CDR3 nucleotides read TGTGCCAGCAGCTTAGGAGAGGGGAGGGGCAATCAGCCCCAGCATTTT. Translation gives CASSLGEGRGNQPQHF.

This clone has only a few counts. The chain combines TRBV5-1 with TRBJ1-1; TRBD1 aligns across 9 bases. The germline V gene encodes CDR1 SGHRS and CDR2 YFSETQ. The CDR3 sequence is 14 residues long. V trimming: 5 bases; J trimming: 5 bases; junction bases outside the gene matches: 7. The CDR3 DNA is TGCGCCAGCAGGGAGTGGACAGGGGAGACTGAAGCTTTCTTT. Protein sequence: CASREWTGETEAFF.

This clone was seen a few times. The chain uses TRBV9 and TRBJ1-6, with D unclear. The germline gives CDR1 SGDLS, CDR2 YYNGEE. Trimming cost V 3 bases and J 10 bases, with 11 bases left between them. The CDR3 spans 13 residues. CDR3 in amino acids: CASSALQSSPLHF. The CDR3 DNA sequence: TGTGCCAGCAGCGCTTTACAGAGCTCACCCCTCCACTTT.

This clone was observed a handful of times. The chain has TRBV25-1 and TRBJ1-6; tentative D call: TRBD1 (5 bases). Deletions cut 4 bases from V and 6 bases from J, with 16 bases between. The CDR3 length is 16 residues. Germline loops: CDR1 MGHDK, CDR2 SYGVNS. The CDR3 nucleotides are TGTGCCAGCAGTGCCCTCGAACGGAGGGGTAATTCACCCCTCCACTTT. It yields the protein CASSALERRGNSPLHF.

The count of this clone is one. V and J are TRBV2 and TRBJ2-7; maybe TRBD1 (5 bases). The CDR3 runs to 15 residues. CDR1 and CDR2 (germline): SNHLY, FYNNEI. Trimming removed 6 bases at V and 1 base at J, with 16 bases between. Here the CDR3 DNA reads TGTGCCAGCAGCGAGACAGTGAGAGGATCCTACGAGCAGTACTTC. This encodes CASSETVRGSYEQYF.

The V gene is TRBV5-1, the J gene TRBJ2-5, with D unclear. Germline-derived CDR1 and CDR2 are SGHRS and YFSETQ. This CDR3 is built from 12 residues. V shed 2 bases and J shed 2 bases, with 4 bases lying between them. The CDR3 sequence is CASSLQQETQYF. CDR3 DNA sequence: TGCGCCAGCAGCTTACAGCAAGAGACCCAGTACTTC.

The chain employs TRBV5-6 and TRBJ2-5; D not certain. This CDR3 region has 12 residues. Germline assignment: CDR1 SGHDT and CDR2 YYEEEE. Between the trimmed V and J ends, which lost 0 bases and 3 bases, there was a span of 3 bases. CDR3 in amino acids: CASSLAEETQYF. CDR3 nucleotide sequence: TGTGCCAGCAGCTTGGCCGAAGAGACCCAGTACTTC.

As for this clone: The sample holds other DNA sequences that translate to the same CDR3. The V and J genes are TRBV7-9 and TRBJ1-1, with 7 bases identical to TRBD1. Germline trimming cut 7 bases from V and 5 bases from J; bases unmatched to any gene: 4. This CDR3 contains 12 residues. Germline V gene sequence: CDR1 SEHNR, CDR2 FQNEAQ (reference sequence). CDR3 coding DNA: TGTGCCAGCACCAGGGGGGGGACTGAAGCTTTCTTT. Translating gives CASTRGGTEAFF.

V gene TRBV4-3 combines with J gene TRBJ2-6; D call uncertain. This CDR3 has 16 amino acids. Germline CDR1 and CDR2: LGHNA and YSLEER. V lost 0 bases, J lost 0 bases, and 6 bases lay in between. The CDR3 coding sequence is TGCGCCAGCAGCCAAGATTGGAGCTCTGGGGCCAACGTCCTGACTTTC. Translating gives CASSQDWSSGANVLTF.

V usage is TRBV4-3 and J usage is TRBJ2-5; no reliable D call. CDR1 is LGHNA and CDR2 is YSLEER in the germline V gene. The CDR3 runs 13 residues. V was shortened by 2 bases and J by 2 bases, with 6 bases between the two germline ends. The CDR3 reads CASSQSPQETQYF. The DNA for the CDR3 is TGCGCCAGCAGCCAAAGCCCACAAGAGACCCAGTACTTC.

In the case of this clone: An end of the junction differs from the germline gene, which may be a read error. CDR3 loop: CAISEGLAGAQGTQYF. CDR3 in DNA: TGTGCCATCAGTGAGGGACTAGCGGGGGCCCAAGGGACCCAGTACTTC. The rearrangement uses TRBV10-3 and TRBJ2-5, with 13 nucleotides matching TRBD2. This CDR3 is 16 amino acids long. Germline assignment: CDR1 ENHRY and CDR2 SYGVKD.

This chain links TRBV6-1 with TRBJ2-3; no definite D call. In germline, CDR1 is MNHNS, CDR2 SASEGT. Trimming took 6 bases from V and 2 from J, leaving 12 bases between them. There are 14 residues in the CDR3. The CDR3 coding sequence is TGTGCCAGCAGCGGAACGTGGTCCACAGATACGCAGTATTTT. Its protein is CASSGTWSTDTQYF.

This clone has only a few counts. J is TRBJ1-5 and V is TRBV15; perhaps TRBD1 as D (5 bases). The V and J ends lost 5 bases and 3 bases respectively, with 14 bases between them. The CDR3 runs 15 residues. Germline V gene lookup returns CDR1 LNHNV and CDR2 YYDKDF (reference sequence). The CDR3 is CATSPRGLDNQPQHF. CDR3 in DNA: TGTGCCACCAGCCCTAGGGGTCTAGACAATCAGCCCCAGCATTTT.

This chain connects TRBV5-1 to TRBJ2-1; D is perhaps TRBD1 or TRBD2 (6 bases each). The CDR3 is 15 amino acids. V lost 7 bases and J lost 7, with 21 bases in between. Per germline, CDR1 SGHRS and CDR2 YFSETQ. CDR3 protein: CASSRGGGQQNEQFF. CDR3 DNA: TGCGCCAGCTCCCGAGGAGGGGGGCAACAGAATGAGCAGTTCTTC.

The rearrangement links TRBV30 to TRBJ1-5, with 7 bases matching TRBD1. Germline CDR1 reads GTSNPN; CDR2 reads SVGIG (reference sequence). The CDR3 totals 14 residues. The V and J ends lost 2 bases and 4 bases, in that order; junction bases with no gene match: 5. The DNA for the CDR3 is TGTGCCTGGAGTCCGGGACAGCAAAATCAGCCCCAGCATTTT. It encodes CAWSPGQQNQPQHF.

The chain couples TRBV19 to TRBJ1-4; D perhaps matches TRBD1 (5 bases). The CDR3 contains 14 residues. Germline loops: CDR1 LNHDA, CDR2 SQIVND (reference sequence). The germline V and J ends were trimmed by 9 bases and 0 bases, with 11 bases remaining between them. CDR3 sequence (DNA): TGTGCCAGCTTCGGGGCTGCAACTAATGAAAAACTGTTTTTT. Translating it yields CASFGAATNEKLFF.

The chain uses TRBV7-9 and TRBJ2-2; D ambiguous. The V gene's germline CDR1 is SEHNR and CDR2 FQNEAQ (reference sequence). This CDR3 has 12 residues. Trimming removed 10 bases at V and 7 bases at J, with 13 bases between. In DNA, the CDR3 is TGTGCCACGGCTAGAGGCGGCGGGGAGCTGTTTTTT. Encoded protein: CATARGGGELFF.